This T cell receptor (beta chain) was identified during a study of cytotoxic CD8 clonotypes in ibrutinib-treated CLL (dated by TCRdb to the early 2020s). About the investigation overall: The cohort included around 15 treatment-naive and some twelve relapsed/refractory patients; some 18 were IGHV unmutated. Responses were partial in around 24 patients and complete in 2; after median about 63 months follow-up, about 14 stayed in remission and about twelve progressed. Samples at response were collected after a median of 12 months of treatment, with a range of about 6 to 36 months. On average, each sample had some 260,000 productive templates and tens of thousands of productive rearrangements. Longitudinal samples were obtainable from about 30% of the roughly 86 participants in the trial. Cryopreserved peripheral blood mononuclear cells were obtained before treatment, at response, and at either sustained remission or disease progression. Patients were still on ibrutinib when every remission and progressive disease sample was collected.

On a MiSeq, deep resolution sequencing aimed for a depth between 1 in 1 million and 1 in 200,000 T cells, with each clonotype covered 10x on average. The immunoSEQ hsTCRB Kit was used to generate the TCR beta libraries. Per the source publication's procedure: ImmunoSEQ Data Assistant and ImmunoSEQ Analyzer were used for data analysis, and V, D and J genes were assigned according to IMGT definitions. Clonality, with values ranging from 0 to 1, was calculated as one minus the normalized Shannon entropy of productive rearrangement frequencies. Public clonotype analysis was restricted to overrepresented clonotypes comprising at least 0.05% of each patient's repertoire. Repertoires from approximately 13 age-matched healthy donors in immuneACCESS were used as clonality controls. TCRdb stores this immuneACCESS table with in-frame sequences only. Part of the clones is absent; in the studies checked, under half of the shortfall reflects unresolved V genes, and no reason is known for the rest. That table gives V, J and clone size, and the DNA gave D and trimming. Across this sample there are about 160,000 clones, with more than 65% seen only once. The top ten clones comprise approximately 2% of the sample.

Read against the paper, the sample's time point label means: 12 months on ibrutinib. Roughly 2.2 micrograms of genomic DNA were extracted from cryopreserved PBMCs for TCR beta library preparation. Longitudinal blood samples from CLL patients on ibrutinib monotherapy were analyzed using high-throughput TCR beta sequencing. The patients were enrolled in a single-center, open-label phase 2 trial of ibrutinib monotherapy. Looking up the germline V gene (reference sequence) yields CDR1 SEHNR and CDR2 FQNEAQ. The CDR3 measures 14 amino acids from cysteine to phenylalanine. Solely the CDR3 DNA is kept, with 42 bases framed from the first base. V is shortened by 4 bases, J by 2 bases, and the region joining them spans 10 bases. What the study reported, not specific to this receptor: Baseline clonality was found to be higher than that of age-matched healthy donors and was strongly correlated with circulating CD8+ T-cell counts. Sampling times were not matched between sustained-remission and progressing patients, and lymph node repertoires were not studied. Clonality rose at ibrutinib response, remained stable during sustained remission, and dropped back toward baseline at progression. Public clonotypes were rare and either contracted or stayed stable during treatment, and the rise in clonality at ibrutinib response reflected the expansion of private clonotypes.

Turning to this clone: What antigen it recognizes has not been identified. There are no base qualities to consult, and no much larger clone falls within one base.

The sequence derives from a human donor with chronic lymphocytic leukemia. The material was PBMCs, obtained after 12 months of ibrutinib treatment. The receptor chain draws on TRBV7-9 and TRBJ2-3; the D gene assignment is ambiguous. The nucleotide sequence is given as TGTGCCAGCAGCTCGGCGCGAGCCACAGATACGCAGTATTTT. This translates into CASSSARATDTQYF.